This T cell receptor beta chain originates from a study of blood T cells in healthy people across ages. The CDR3 is made up of 13 amino acids. Germline CDR1 is SEHNR and CDR2 is FQNEAQ (reference sequence). Trimming took 5 bases from V and 8 from J, leaving 12 bases between them. Each donor gave 9 to 10 milliliters of peripheral blood. A sample-barcoded 5' primer and a J-beta primer mix were used in a second PCR of roughly 6 to 12 cycles. Each CDR3 protein is one row after TCRdb ran MiXCR on the 5' RACE reads. Among roughly 1.5 million distinct CDR3 sequences listed, 35% to 45% were seen once. The clonotype comes from a woman aged 18-29 years in good health. The sample was blood. This chain joins TRBV7-9 and TRBJ1-4; D call uncertain. DNA of the CDR3: TGTGCCAGCAGCCCCATGGCCCTCGAAAAACTGTTTTTT. Protein product: CASSPMALEKLFF.